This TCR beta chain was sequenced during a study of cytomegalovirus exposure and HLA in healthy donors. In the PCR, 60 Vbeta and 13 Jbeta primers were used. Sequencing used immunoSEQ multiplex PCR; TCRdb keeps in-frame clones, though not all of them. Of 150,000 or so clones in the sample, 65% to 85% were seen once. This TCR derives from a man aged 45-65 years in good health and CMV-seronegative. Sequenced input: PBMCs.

This CDR3 is CASRASGQTNTEAFF. The CDR3 region has the DNA TGTGCCAGCAGGGCCTCGGGACAAACGAACACTGAAGCTTTCTTT. The chain is built from TRBV27 and TRBJ1-1; possibly TRBD1 for D (6 bases). The ends were cut back, 6 bases at V and 1 base at J, with 15 bases in the middle. In germline, CDR1 is MNHEY, CDR2 SMNVEV (reference sequence). The CDR3 length is 15 residues.